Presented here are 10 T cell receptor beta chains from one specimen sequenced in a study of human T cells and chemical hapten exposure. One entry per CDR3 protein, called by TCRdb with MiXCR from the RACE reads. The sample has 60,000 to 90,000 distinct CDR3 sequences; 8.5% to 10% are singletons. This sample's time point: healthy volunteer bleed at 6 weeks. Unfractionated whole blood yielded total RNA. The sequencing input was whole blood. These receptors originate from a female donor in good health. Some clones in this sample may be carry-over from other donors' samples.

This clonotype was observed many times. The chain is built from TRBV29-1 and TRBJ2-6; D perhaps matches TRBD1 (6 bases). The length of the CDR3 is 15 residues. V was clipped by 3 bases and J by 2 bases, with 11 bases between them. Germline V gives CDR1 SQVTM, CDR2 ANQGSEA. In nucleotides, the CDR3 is TGCAGCGTTGAGGCCGCAGGGGCTGGGGCCAACGTCCTGACTTTC. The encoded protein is CSVEAAGAGANVLTF.

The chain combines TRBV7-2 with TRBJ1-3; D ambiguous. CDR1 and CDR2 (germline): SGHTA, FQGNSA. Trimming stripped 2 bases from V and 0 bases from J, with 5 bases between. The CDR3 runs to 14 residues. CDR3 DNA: TGTGCCAGCAGCTTATGTTTCTCTGGAAACACCATATATTTT. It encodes CASSLCFSGNTIYF.

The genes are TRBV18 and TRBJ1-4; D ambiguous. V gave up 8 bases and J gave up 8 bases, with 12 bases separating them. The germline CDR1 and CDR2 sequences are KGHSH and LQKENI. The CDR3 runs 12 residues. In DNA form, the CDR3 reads TGTGCCAGCACCGGACTTGAAGAAAAACTGTTTTTT. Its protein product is CASTGLEEKLFF.

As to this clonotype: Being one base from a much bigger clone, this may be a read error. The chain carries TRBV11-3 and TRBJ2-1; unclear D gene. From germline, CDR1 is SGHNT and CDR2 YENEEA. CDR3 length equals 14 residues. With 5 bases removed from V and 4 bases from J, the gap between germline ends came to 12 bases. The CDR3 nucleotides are TGTGCCAGCAGCACCCAAAACGAGTACAATGAGCAGTTCTTC. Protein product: CASSTQNEYNEQFF.

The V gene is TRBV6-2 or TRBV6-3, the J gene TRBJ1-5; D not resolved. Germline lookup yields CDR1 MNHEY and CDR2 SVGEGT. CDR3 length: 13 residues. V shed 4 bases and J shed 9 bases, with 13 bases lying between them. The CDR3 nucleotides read TGTGCCAGCAGTTTTCAATTAAGTTCGCCCCAGCATTTT. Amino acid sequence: CASSFQLSSPQHF.

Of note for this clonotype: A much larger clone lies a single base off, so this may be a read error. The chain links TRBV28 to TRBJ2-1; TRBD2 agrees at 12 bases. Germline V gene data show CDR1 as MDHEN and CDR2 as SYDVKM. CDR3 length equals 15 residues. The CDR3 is CVSSSLAGGPGEQFF. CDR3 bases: TGTGTCAGCAGTTCCCTAGCGGGGGGGCCTGGTGAGCAGTTCTTC.

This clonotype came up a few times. The CDR3 spells CASSLVSGGAGEQYF. DNA for the CDR3: TGTGCCAGCAGTTTAGTAAGCGGGGGGGCCGGCGAGCAGTACTTC. The J gene is TRBJ2-7, the V gene TRBV12-3 or TRBV12-4; 10 bases are shared with TRBD2. Trimming cost V 1 base and J 6 bases; bases outside gene matches: 6. CDR3 length: 15 amino acids.

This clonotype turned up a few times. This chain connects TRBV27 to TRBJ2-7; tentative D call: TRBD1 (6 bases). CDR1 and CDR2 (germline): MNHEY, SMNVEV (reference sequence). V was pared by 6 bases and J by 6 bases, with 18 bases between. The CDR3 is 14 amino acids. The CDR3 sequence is CASRLTGLLPEQYF. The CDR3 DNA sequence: TGTGCCAGCAGATTAACAGGGCTGCTCCCCGAGCAGTACTTC.

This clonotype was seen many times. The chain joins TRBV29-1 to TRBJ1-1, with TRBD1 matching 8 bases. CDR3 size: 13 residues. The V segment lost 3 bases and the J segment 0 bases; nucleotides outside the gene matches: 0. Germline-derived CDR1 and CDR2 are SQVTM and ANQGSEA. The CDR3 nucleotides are TGCAGCGTTGACAGGGGGCTGAACACTGAAGCTTTCTTT. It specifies CSVDRGLNTEAFF.

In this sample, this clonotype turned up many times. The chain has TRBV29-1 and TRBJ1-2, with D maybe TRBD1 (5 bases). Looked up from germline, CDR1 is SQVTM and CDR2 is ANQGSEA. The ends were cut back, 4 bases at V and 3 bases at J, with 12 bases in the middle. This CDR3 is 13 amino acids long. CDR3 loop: CSVAAGYDYGYTF. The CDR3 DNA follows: TGCAGCGTTGCAGCAGGGTACGACTATGGCTACACCTTC.